A selection of T cell receptor beta chains follows, all from one sample in a study of glioma-infiltrating T cells after dendritic cell vaccination. The data were produced by immunoSEQ multiplex PCR, yet TCRdb's version contains in-frame clones alone and is incomplete. The sample consists of roughly 80,000 clones, around 90% of them appearing once. The material sequenced was blood, taken before dendritic cell vaccination. These receptors all stem from a human donor with glioblastoma. CDR3s include the opening cysteine and the closing phenylalanine or tryptophan. Fields, in order: D gene, clone size, J gene, V gene, CDR3 protein, CDR3 DNA. A D gene is named only where the DNA matches it firmly. Clone size, where shown, is once, few, many, or a class for clones that have expanded.

D: TRBD2; size: -; J: TRBJ2-5; V: TRBV4-1; CDR3: CASSQGTIQETQYF; DNA: TGCGCCAGCAGCCAGGGGACTATACAAGAGACCCAGTACTTC
D: -; size: -; J: TRBJ1-2; V: TRBV6-5; CDR3: CASSENTNYGYTF; DNA: TGTGCCAGCAGTGAAAACACTAACTATGGCTACACCTTC
D: -; size: -; J: TRBJ2-3; V: TRBV1; CDR3: CTSSPRFAGLLTDTQYF; DNA: TGCACCAGCAGCCCCCGATTTGCGGGACTTCTCACAGATACGCAGTATTTT
D: -; size: -; J: TRBJ2-2; V: TRBV7-9; CDR3: CASSLRGNTGELFF; DNA: TGTGCCAGCAGCTTAAGGGGGAACACCGGGGAGCTGTTTTTT
D: -; size: -; J: TRBJ2-7; V: TRBV2; CDR3: CASAGGAGSYEQYF; DNA: TGTGCCAGCGCTGGGGGGGCAGGGTCCTACGAGCAGTACTTC
D: TRBD1; size: -; J: TRBJ1-2; V: TRBV10-3; CDR3: CAIRGTGGDGYTF; DNA: TGTGCCATCAGGGGGACAGGGGGCGATGGCTACACCTTC
D: -; size: -; J: TRBJ2-5; V: TRBV2; CDR3: CASKGGETQYF; DNA: TGTGCCAGCAAGGGAGGAGAGACCCAGTACTTC
D: TRBD2; size: few; J: TRBJ2-3; V: TRBV6-4; CDR3: CASSETSGGTDTQYF; DNA: TGTGCCAGCAGTGAAACTAGCGGGGGCACAGATACGCAGTATTTT
D: -; size: -; J: TRBJ1-3; V: TRBV19; CDR3: CASSTTRLSGNTIYF; DNA: TGTGCCAGTAGTACTACCAGGCTCTCTGGAAACACCATATATTTT
D: TRBD2; size: -; J: TRBJ2-5; V: TRBV5-1; CDR3: CASSPGTSWYQETQYF; DNA: TGCGCCAGCAGCCCCGGGACTAGTTGGTACCAAGAGACCCAGTACTTC
D: -; size: -; J: TRBJ2-1; V: TRBV7-2; CDR3: CASSLAGVAEVFRSYNEQFF; DNA: TGTGCCAGCAGCTTAGCAGGGGTAGCGGAGGTTTTCCGCTCCTACAATGAGCAGTTCTTC
D: -; size: -; J: TRBJ2-7; V: TRBV11-2; CDR3: CASSSTDGSSYEQYF; DNA: TGTGCCAGCAGCTCGACTGACGGAAGCTCCTACGAGCAGTACTTC
D: -; size: -; J: TRBJ1-2; V: TRBV18; CDR3: CASSPGAGQLYGYTF; DNA: TGTGCCAGCTCACCAGGCGCAGGGCAGCTCTATGGCTACACCTTC
D: -; size: -; J: TRBJ1-2; V: TRBV25-1; CDR3: CASSAAPALSSNYGYTF; DNA: TGTGCCAGCAGCGCGGCACCTGCTCTCAGCTCAAACTATGGCTACACCTTC
D: -; size: -; J: TRBJ1-2; V: TRBV2; CDR3: CASSETGYGYTF; DNA: TGTGCCAGCAGTGAAACAGGGTATGGCTACACCTTC
D: -; size: -; J: TRBJ1-1; V: TRBV25-1; CDR3: CASSETRNTEAFF; DNA: TGTGCCAGCAGTGAAACAAGGAACACTGAAGCTTTCTTT
D: TRBD1; size: once; J: TRBJ1-5; V: TRBV2; CDR3: CASSPDRGYDQPQHF; DNA: TGTGCCAGCAGCCCGGACAGGGGGTATGATCAGCCCCAGCATTTT
D: -; size: -; J: TRBJ2-3; V: TRBV9; CDR3: CASSVGVGVSTDTQYF; DNA: TGTGCCAGCAGCGTAGGGGTGGGCGTCAGCACAGATACGCAGTATTTT
D: TRBD1; size: -; J: TRBJ1-3; V: TRBV2; CDR3: CASSAQGAGFNTIYF; DNA: TGTGCCAGCAGTGCGCAGGGGGCCGGTTTTAACACCATATATTTT
D: TRBD2; size: -; J: TRBJ2-3; V: TRBV25-1; CDR3: CASSAVRGGRAKDTQYF; DNA: TGTGCCAGCAGTGCCGTTCGGGGCGGGAGGGCCAAAGATACGCAGTATTTT
D: TRBD1; size: -; J: TRBJ1-1; V: TRBV11-2; CDR3: CASSLELPTGGHTEAFF; DNA: TGTGCCAGCAGCTTAGAGCTCCCGACAGGGGGCCACACTGAAGCTTTCTTT
D: -; size: -; J: TRBJ2-1; V: TRBV7-8; CDR3: CASSLLSSYNEQFF; DNA: TGTGCCAGCAGCTTGCTGAGCTCCTACAATGAGCAGTTCTTC
D: TRBD1; size: -; J: TRBJ1-1; V: TRBV2; CDR3: CASPPGTGPPAFF; DNA: TGTGCCAGCCCCCCTGGGACAGGACCCCCAGCTTTCTTT
D: TRBD2; size: -; J: TRBJ2-1; V: TRBV9; CDR3: CASSPRLAGGHNEQFF; DNA: TGTGCCAGCAGCCCTCGACTAGCGGGGGGGCACAATGAGCAGTTCTTC
D: -; size: -; J: TRBJ2-1; V: TRBV5-4; CDR3: CASSLFGGRTSDSYNEQFF; DNA: TGTGCCAGCAGCTTGTTCGGGGGGCGGACCTCAGACTCCTACAATGAGCAGTTCTTC
D: TRBD1; size: -; J: TRBJ1-6; V: TRBV25-1; CDR3: CASSGAGTGYSPLHF; DNA: TGTGCCAGCAGCGGGGCGGGGACAGGGTATTCACCCCTCCACTTT
D: -; size: -; J: TRBJ1-1; V: TRBV9; CDR3: CASSVLTMNTEAFF; DNA: TGTGCCAGCAGCGTACTGACAATGAACACTGAAGCTTTCTTT
D: TRBD1; size: -; J: TRBJ1-5; V: TRBV23-1; CDR3: CASHTGGGYQPQHF; DNA: TGCGCCAGTCATACAGGGGGCGGGTATCAGCCCCAGCATTTT
D: TRBD1; size: -; J: TRBJ2-1; V: TRBV7-3; CDR3: CARKGQGTRNEQFF; DNA: TGTGCCAGGAAGGGACAGGGGACGCGTAATGAGCAGTTCTTC
D: TRBD1; size: -; J: TRBJ1-1; V: TRBV28; CDR3: CASLPGTANTEAFF; DNA: TGTGCCAGCCTTCCCGGGACAGCGAACACTGAAGCTTTCTTT
D: -; size: -; J: TRBJ2-3; V: TRBV2; CDR3: CASSRQSSTDTQYF; DNA: TGTGCCAGCAGTAGACAGTCTAGCACAGATACGCAGTATTTT
D: TRBD2; size: -; J: TRBJ2-5; V: TRBV7-2; CDR3: CASSLSRLVNGGEETQYF; DNA: TGTGCCAGCAGCTTATCCCGACTAGTAAACGGGGGGGAAGAGACCCAGTACTTC
D: -; size: once; J: TRBJ1-2; V: TRBV19; CDR3: CASSMSGYYGYTF; DNA: TGTGCCAGTAGTATGTCAGGCTACTATGGCTACACCTTC
D: TRBD1; size: -; J: TRBJ1-4; V: TRBV10-2; CDR3: CASSERTGGNEKLFF; DNA: TGCGCCAGCAGTGAAAGGACAGGCGGGAATGAAAAACTGTTTTTT
D: -; size: -; J: TRBJ2-1; V: TRBV6-4; CDR3: CASSVPNVGPLYNEQFF; DNA: TGTGCCAGCAGTGTCCCGAACGTTGGCCCTTTATACAATGAGCAGTTCTTC
D: -; size: few; J: TRBJ1-2; V: TRBV6-6; CDR3: CASSYRDGYTF; DNA: TGTGCCAGCAGTTACCGAGATGGCTACACCTTC
D: TRBD1; size: few; J: TRBJ1-6; V: TRBV30; CDR3: CAWSRRPWDSRSNSPLHF; DNA: TGTGCCTGGAGCAGACGACCATGGGACAGTCGGTCAAATTCCCCCCTCCACTTT
D: -; size: -; J: TRBJ1-1; V: TRBV7-2; CDR3: CASSLGTAVYTEAFF; DNA: TGTGCCAGCAGCTTAGGAACAGCCGTTTACACTGAAGCTTTCTTT
D: TRBD2; size: -; J: TRBJ2-3; V: TRBV5-6; CDR3: CASSLLAGSTDTQYF; DNA: TGTGCCAGCAGCTTGTTAGCGGGAAGCACAGATACGCAGTATTTT
D: TRBD2; size: -; J: TRBJ2-2; V: TRBV7-7; CDR3: CASSLGLSNTGELFF; DNA: TGTGCTAGCAGCCTGGGACTATCCAACACCGGGGAGCTGTTTTTT
D: -; size: -; J: TRBJ2-1; V: TRBV11-3; CDR3: CASSFGRSASSYNEQFF; DNA: TGTGCCAGCAGCTTCGGTCGGTCGGCTAGCTCCTACAATGAGCAGTTCTTC
D: TRBD2; size: -; J: TRBJ2-7; V: TRBV6-1; CDR3: CASRGLATYEQYF; DNA: TGTGCCAGCAGGGGACTAGCGACCTACGAGCAGTACTTC
D: TRBD1; size: -; J: TRBJ2-7; V: TRBV5-4; CDR3: CASSSSGTGAYEQYF; DNA: TGTGCCAGCAGCTCTTCTGGGACAGGGGCCTACGAGCAGTACTTC
D: -; size: -; J: TRBJ1-1; V: TRBV19; CDR3: CASSILQANTEAFF; DNA: TGTGCCAGTAGTATACTACAGGCGAACACTGAAGCTTTCTTT
D: -; size: -; J: TRBJ1-2; V: TRBV6-1; CDR3: CASTLLQGTHGYTF; DNA: TGTGCCAGCACCTTACTCCAGGGAACCCATGGCTACACCTTC
D: TRBD1; size: -; J: TRBJ1-4; V: TRBV25-1; CDR3: CASSEMTGSNEKLFF; DNA: TGTGCCAGCAGTGAAATGACAGGGTCTAATGAAAAACTGTTTTTT
D: TRBD1; size: -; J: TRBJ2-3; V: TRBV5-1; CDR3: CASSLAETGLGDTQYF; DNA: TGCGCCAGCAGCTTAGCCGAGACAGGGTTGGGAGATACGCAGTATTTT
D: TRBD2; size: -; J: TRBJ2-5; V: TRBV6-6; CDR3: CASSQGLAETQYF; DNA: TGTGCCAGCAGTCAGGGACTAGCGGAGACCCAGTACTTC
D: -; size: once; J: TRBJ1-2; V: TRBV2; CDR3: CASSPTEVYGYTF; DNA: TGTGCCAGCAGTCCGACAGAAGTCTATGGCTACACCTTC
D: -; size: -; J: TRBJ2-1; V: TRBV29-1; CDR3: CSVLPPGNEQFF; DNA: TGCAGCGTTTTACCGCCCGGCAATGAGCAGTTCTTC
D: TRBD2; size: -; J: TRBJ2-3; V: TRBV28; CDR3: CASSRTSGSTDTQYF; DNA: TGTGCCAGCAGTCGGACTAGCGGGAGTACAGATACGCAGTATTTT
D: TRBD2; size: -; J: TRBJ2-5; V: TRBV7-8; CDR3: CASSLGLAGGWQETQYF; DNA: TGTGCCAGCAGCTTAGGACTAGCGGGGGGATGGCAAGAGACCCAGTACTTC
D: -; size: -; J: TRBJ1-1; V: TRBV6-1; CDR3: CASSEAPRMNTEAFF; DNA: TGTGCCAGCAGTGAAGCGCCCAGAATGAACACTGAAGCTTTCTTT
D: TRBD2; size: -; J: TRBJ2-3; V: TRBV5-1; CDR3: CASSLGSSGSTDTQYF; DNA: TGCGCCAGCAGCTTGGGTTCTAGCGGGAGCACAGATACGCAGTATTTT
D: -; size: -; J: TRBJ1-1; V: TRBV6-5; CDR3: CASSYMGGRTEAFF; DNA: TGTGCCAGCAGTTACATGGGTGGGCGCACTGAAGCTTTCTTT
D: TRBD1; size: -; J: TRBJ1-1; V: TRBV18; CDR3: CASSLRQGDEAFF; DNA: TGTGCCAGCTCACTACGACAGGGTGATGAAGCTTTCTTT
D: -; size: -; J: TRBJ1-1; V: TRBV4-2; CDR3: CASSHGTGMNTEAFF; DNA: TGTGCCAGCAGCCACGGAACAGGAATGAACACTGAAGCTTTCTTT
D: -; size: -; J: TRBJ2-7; V: TRBV6-1; CDR3: CASDSTAYYEQYF; DNA: TGTGCCAGCGATTCAACAGCCTATTACGAGCAGTACTTC
D: -; size: -; J: TRBJ1-2; V: TRBV30; CDR3: CAWNPQGNYGYTF; DNA: TGTGCCTGGAATCCTCAGGGAAACTATGGCTACACCTTC